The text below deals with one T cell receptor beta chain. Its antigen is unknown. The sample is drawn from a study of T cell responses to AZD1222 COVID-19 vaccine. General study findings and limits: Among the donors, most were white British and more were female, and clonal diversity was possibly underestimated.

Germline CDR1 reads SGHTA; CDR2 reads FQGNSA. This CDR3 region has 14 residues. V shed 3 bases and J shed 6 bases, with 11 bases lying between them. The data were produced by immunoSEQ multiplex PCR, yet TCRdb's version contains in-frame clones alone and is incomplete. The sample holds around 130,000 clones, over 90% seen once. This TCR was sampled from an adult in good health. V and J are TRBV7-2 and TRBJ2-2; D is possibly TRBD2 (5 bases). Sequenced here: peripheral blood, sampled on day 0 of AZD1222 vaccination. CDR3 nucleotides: TGTGCCAGCAGCTTTTCACCCGGGGCCGGGGAGCTGTTTTTT. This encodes CASSFSPGAGELFF.